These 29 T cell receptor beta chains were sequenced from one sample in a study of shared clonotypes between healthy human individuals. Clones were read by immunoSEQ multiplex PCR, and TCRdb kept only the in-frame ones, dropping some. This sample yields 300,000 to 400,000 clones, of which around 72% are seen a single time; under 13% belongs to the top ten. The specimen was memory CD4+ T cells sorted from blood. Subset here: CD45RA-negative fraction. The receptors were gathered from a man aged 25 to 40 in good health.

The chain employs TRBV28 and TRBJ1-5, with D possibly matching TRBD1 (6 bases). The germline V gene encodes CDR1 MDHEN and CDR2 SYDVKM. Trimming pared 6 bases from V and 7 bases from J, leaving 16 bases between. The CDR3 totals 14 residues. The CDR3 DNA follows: TGTGCCAGCAGCCGACAGACAGGTGGGCAGCCCCAGCATTTT. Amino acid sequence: CASSRQTGGQPQHF.

This chain's CDR3 is CASRDRASYEQYF. DNA of the CDR3: TGTGCCAGCAGGGACAGGGCATCCTACGAGCAGTACTTC. V and J are TRBV2 and TRBJ2-7, with 8 bases identical to TRBD1. The CDR3 is 13 amino acids. Germline V lookup: CDR1 SNHLY, CDR2 FYNNEI. V shed 6 bases, J shed 1 base, and the junction held 2 bases outside the gene matches.

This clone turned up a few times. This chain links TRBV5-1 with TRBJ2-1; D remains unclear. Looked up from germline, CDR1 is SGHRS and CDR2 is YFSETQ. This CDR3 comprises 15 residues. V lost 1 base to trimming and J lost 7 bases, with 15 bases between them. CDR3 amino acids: CASSLWPRSSNEQFF. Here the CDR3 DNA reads TGCGCCAGCAGCTTGTGGCCCCGAAGTAGTAATGAGCAGTTCTTC.

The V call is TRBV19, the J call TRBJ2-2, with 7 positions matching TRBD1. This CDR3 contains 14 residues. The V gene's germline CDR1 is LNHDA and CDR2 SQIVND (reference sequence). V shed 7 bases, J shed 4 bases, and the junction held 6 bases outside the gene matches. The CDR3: CASTKGGSTGELFF. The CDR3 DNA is TGTGCCAGTACTAAAGGGGGCAGCACCGGGGAGCTGTTTTTT. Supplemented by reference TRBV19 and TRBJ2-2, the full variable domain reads DGGITQSPKYLFRKEGQNVTLSCEQNLNHDAMYWYRQDPGQGLRLIYYSQIVNDFQKGDIAEGYSVSREKKESFPLTVTSAQKNPTAFYLCASTKGGSTGELFFGEGSRLTVL.

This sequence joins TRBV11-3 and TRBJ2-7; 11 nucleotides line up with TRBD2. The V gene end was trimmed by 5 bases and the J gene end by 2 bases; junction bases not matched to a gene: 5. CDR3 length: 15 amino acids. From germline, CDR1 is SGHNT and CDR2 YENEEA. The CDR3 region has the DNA TGTGCCAGCAGCCTTAGCGGGAGGGCCGCCTACGAGCAGTACTTC. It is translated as CASSLSGRAAYEQYF.

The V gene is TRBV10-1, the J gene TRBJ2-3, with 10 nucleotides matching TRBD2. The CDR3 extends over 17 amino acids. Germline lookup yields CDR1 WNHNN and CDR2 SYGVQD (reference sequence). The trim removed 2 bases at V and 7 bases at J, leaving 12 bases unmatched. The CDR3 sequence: CASSEGGAGGPENTQYF. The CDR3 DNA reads TGCGCCAGCAGTGAGGGGGGAGCGGGAGGGCCGGAGAATACGCAGTATTTT.

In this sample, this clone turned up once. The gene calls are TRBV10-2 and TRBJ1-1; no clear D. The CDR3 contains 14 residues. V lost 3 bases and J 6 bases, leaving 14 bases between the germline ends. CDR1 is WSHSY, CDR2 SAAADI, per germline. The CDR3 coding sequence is TGCGCCAGCAGTGATACGCCCGGGTTCCCTGAAGCTTTCTTT. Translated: CASSDTPGFPEAFF.

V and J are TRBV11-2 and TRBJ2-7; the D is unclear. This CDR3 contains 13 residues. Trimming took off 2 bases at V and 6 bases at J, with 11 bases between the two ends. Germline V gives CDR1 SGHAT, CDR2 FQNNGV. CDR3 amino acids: CASSLTRSGEQYF. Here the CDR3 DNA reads TGTGCCAGCAGCTTAACACGTTCGGGCGAGCAGTACTTC.

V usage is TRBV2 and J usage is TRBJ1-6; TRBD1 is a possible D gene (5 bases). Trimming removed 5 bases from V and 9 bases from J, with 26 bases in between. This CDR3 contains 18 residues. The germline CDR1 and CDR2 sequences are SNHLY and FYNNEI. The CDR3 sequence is CASSTTDPGTRFRSPLHF. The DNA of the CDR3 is TGTGCCAGCAGTACAACCGACCCCGGGACTAGGTTTCGTTCACCCCTCCACTTT.

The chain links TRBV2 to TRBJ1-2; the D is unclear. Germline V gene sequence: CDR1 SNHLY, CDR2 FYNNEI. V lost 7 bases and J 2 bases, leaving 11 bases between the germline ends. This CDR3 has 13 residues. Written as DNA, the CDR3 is TGTGCCAGCATGGTAGGACTCAACTATGGCTACACCTTC. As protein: CASMVGLNYGYTF.

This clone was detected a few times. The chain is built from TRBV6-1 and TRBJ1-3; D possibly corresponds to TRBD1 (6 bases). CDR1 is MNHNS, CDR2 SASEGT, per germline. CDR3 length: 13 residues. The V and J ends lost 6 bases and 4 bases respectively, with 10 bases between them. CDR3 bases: TGTGCCAGCAGCGACAGGTTGGGAAACACCATATATTTT. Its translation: CASSDRLGNTIYF.

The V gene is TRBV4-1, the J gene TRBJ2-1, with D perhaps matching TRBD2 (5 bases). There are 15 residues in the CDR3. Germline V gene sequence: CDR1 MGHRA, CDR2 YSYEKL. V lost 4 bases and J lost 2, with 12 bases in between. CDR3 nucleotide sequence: TGCGCCAGCAGCCGACTGGGAGTAACCTACAATGAGCAGTTCTTC. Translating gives CASSRLGVTYNEQFF.

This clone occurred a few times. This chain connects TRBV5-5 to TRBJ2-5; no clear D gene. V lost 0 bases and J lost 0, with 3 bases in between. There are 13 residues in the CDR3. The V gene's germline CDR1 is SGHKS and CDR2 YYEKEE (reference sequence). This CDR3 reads CASSLAYQETQYF. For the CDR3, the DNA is TGTGCCAGCAGCTTGGCGTACCAAGAGACCCAGTACTTC.

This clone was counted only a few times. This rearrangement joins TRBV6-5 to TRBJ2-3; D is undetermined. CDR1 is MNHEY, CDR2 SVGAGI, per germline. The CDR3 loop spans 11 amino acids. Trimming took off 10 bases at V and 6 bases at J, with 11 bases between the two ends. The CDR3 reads CATSPMDTQYF. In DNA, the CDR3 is TGTGCCACGAGCCCGATGGATACGCAGTATTTT.

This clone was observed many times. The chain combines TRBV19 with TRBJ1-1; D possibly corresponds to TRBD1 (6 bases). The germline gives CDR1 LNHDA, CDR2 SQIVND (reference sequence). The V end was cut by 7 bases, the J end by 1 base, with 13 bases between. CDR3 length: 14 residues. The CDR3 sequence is CASNSHRENTEAFF. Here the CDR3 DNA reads TGTGCCAGTAACAGTCACAGGGAGAACACTGAAGCTTTCTTT.

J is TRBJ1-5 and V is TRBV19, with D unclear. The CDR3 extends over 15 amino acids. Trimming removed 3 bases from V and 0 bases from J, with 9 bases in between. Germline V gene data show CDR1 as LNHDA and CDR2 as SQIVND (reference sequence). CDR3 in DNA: TGTGCCAGTAGTATCGGCAGGAATAGCAATCAGCCCCAGCATTTT. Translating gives CASSIGRNSNQPQHF. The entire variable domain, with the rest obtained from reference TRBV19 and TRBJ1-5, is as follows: DGGITQSPKYLFRKEGQNVTLSCEQNLNHDAMYWYRQDPGQGLRLIYYSQIVNDFQKGDIAEGYSVSREKKESFPLTVTSAQKNPTAFYLCASSIGRNSNQPQHFGDGTRLSIL.

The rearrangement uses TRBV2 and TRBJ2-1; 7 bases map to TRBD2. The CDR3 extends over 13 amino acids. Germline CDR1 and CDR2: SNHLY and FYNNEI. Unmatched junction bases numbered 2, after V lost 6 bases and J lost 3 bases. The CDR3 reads CASRGLVYNEQFF. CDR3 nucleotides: TGTGCCAGCAGAGGACTAGTCTACAATGAGCAGTTCTTC.

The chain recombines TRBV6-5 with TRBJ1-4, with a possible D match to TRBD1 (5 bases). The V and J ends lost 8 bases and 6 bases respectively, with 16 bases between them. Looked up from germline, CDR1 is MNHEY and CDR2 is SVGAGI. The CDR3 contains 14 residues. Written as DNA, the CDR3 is TGTGCCAGCTCGGGAGGCCAGGGTTATGAAAAACTGTTTTTT. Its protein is CASSGGQGYEKLFF.

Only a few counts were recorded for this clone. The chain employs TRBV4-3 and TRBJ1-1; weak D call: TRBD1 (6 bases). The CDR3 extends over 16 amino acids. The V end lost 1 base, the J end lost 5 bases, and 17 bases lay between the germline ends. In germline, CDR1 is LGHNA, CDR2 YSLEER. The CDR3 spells CASSQGNRGPGTEAFF. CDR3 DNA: TGCGCCAGCAGCCAAGGGAACCGGGGGCCCGGGACTGAAGCTTTCTTT.

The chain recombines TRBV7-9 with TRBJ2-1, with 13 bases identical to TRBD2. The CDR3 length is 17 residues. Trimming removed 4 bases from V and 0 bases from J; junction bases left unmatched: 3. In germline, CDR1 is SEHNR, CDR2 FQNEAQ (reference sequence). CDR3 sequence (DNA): TGTGCCAGCAGCTCATGGACTAGCGGGAGCTCCTACAATGAGCAGTTCTTC. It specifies CASSSWTSGSSYNEQFF.

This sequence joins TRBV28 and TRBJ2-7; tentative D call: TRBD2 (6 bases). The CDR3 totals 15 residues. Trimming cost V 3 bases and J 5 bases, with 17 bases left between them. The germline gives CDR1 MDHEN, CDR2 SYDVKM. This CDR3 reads CASSFKDGSSHEQYF. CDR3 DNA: TGTGCCAGCAGTTTTAAGGACGGGAGTTCCCACGAGCAGTACTTC.

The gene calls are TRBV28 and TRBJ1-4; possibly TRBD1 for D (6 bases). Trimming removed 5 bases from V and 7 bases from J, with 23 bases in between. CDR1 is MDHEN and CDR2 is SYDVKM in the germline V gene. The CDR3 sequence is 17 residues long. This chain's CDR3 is CASSPPDLGARGEKLFF. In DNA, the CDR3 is TGTGCCAGCAGTCCTCCCGATTTGGGGGCGCGCGGTGAAAAACTGTTTTTT.

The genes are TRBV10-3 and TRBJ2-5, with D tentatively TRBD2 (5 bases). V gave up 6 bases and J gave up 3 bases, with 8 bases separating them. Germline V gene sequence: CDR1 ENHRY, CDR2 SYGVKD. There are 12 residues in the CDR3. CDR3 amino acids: CAIRDLKETQYF. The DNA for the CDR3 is TGTGCCATCAGGGACTTGAAAGAGACCCAGTACTTC.

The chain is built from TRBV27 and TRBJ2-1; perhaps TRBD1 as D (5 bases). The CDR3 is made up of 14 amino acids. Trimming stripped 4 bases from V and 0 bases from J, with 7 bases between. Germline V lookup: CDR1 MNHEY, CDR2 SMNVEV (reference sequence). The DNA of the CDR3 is TGTGCCAGCAGTTCAGGGAACTCCTACAATGAGCAGTTCTTC. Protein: CASSSGNSYNEQFF.

The CDR3 here is CATSKRENRLADTQYF. The CDR3 DNA is TGTGCCACTTCAAAGCGGGAGAATCGCCTGGCAGATACGCAGTATTTT. The chain links TRBV15 to TRBJ2-3; 8 positions agree with TRBD2. The trim removed 9 bases at V and 4 bases at J, leaving 15 bases unmatched. The CDR3 runs to 16 residues. Germline V lookup: CDR1 LNHNV, CDR2 YYDKDF (reference sequence).

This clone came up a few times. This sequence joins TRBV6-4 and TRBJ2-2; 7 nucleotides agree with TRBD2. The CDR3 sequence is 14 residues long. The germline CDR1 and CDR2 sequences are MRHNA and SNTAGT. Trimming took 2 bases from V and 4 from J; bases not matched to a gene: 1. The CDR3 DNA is TGTGCCAGCAGTGACGGGAGGGCCACCGGGGAGCTGTTTTTT. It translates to CASSDGRATGELFF.

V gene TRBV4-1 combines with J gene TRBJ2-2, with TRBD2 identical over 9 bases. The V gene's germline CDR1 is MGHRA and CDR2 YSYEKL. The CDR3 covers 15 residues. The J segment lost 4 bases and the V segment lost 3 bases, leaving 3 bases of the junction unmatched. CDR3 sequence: CASSHGAGGTGELFF. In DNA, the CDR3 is TGCGCCAGCAGCCATGGAGCGGGAGGCACCGGGGAGCTGTTTTTT.

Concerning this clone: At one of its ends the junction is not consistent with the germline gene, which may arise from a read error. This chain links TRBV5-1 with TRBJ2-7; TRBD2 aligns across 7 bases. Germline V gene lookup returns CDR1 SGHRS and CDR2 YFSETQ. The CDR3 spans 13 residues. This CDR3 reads CASSLAGTNPPAF. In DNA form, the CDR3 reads TGCGCCAGCAGCTTGGCCGGGACTAACCCACCAGCCTTC.

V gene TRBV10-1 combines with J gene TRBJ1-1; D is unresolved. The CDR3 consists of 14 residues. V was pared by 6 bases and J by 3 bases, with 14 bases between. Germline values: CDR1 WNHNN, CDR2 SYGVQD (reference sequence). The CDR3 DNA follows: TGCGCCAGCAGCCCACACCCAAGTTACACTGAAGCTTTCTTT. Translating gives CASSPHPSYTEAFF.